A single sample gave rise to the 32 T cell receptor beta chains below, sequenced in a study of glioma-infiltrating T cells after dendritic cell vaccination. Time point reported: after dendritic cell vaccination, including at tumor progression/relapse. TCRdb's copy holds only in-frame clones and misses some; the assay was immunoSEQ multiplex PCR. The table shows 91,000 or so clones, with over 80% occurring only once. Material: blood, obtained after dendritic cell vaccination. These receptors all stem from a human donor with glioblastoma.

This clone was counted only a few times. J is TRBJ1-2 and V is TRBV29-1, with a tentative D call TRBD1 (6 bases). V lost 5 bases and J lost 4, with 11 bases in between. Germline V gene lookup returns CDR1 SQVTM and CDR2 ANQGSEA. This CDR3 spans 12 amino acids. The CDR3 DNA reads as TGCAGCGTTTCCGCCAGGGGCTATGGCTACACCTTC. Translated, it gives CSVSARGYGYTF. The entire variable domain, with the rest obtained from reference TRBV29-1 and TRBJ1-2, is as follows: SAVISQKPSRDICQRGTSLTIQCQVDSQVTMMFWYRQQPGQSLTLIATANQGSEATYESGFVIDKFPISRPNLTFSTLTVSNMSPEDSSIYLCSVSARGYGYTFGSGTRLTVV.

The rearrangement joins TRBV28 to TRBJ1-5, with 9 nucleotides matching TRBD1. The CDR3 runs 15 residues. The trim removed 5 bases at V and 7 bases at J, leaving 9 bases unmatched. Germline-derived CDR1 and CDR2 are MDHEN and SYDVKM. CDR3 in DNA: TGTGCCAGCAGTCCTCAAACAGGGGGCTGGCAGCCCCAGCATTTT. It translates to CASSPQTGGWQPQHF.

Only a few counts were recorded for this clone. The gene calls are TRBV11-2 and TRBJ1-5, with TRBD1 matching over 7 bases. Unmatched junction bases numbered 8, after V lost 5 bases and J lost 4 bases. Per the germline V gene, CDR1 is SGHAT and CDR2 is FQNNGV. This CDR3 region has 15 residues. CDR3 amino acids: CASSLEGQLNQPQHF. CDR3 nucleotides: TGTGCCAGCAGCCTCGAGGGACAGTTAAATCAGCCCCAGCATTTT.

In nucleotides, the CDR3 is TGTGCCAGCAGCTCAACGAGGTCTAACTATGGCTACACCTTC. Translating gives CASSSTRSNYGYTF. The chain couples TRBV7-3 to TRBJ1-2; no reliable D call. Trimming shortened V by 4 bases and J by 0 bases, and 9 bases separated the two germline ends. This CDR3 spans 14 amino acids. Germline CDR1 reads SGHTA; CDR2 reads FQGTGA.

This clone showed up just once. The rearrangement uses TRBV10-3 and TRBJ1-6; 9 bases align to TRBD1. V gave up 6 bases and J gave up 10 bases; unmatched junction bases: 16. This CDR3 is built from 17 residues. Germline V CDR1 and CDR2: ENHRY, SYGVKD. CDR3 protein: CAISIQATGTGNSPLHF. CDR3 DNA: TGTGCCATCAGCATTCAAGCCACCGGGACAGGGAACTCACCCCTCCACTTT.

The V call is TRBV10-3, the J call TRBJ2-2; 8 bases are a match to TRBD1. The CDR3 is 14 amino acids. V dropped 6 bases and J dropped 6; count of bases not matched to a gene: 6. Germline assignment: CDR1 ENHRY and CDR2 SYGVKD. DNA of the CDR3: TGTGCCATCAGCCCCGGACAGGGTCCCGGGGAGCTGTTTTTT. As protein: CAISPGQGPGELFF.

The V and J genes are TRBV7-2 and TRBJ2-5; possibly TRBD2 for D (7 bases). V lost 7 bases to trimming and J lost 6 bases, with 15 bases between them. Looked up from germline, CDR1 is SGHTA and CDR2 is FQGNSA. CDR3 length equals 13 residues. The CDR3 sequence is CASTQGGVQTQYF. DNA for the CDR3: TGTGCCAGCACCCAAGGGGGGGTACAGACCCAGTACTTC.

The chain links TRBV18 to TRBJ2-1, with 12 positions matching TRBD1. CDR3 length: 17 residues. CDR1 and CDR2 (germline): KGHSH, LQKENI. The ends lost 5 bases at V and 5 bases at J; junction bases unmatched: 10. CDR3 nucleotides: TGTGCCAGCTCATCCTTGGGACAGGGGGCCATCAACAATGAGCAGTTCTTC. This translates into CASSSLGQGAINNEQFF.

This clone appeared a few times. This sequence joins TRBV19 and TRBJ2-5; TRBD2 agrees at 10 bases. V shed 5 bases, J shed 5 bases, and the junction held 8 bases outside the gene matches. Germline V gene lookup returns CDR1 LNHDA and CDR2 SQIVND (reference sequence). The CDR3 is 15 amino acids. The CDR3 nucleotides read TGTGCCAGTAGTGTTCTAGCGGGAGTCGGTGAGACCCAGTACTTC. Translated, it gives CASSVLAGVGETQYF.

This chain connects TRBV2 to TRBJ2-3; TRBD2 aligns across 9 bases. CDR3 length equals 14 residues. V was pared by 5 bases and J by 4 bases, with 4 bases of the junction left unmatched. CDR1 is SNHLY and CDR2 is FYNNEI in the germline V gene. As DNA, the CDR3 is TGTGCCAGCAGTTCGAGCGGGAGGTCAGATACGCAGTATTTT. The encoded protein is CASSSSGRSDTQYF.

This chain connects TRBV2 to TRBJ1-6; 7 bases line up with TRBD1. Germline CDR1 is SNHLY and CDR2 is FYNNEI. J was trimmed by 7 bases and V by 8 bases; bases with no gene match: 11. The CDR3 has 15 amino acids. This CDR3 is CASLKQGTENSPLHF. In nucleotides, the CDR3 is TGTGCCAGCCTGAAACAGGGGACCGAAAATTCACCCCTCCACTTT.

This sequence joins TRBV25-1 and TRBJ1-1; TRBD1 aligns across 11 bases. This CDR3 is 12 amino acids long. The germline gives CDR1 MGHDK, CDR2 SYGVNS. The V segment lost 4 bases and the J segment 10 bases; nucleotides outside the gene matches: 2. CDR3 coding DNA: TGTGCCAGCAGTGGAGGGACAGGGGGAGCTTTCTTT. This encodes CASSGGTGGAFF.

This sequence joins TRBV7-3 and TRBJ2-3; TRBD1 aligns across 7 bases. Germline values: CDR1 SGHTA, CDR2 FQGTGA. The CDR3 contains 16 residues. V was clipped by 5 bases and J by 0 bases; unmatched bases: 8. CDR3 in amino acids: CASSRTGALSTDTQYF. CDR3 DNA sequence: TGTGCCAGCAGCAGAACAGGGGCCTTAAGCACAGATACGCAGTATTTT.

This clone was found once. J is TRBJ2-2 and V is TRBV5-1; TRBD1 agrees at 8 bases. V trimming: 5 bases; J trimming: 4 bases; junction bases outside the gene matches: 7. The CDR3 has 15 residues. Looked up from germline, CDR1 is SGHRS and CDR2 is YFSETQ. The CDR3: CASSIGRGPTGELFF. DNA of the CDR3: TGCGCCAGCAGTATTGGCAGGGGGCCCACCGGGGAGCTGTTTTTT.

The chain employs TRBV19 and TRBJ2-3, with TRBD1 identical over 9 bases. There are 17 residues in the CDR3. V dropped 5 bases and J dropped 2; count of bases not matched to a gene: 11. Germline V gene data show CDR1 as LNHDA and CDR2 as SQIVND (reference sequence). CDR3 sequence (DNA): TGTGCCAGTAGTTCCCTCGGACAGGGGTCCTTCACAGATACGCAGTATTTT. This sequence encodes CASSSLGQGSFTDTQYF.

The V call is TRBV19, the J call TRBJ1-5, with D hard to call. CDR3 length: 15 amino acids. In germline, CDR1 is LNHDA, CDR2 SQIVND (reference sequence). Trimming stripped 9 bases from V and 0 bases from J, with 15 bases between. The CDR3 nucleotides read TGTGCCAGCCGACGGGAACCTTATAGCAATCAGCCCCAGCATTTT. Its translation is CASRREPYSNQPQHF.

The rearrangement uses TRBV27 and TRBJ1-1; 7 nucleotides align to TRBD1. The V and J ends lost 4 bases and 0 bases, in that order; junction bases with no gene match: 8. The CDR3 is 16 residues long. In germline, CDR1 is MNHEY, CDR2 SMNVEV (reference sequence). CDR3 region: CASSSVTGSMNTEAFF. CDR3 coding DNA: TGTGCCAGCAGTTCCGTGACAGGGAGCATGAACACTGAAGCTTTCTTT.

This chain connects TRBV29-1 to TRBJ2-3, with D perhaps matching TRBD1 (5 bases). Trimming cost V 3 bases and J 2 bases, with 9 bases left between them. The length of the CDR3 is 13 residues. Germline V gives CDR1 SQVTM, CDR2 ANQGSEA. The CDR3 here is CSVERQNTDTQYF. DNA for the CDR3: TGCAGCGTTGAGAGACAGAACACAGATACGCAGTATTTT.

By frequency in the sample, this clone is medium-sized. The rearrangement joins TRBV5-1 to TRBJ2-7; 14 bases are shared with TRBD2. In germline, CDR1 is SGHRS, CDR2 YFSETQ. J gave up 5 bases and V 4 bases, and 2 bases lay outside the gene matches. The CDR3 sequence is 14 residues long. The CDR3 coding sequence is TGCGCCAGCAGCCCGACTAGCGGGAGGGACGAGCAGTACTTC. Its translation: CASSPTSGRDEQYF.

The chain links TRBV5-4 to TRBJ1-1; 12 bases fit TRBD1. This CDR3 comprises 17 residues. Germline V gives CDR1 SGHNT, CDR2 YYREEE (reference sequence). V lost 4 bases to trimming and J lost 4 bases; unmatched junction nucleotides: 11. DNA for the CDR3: TGTGCCAGCAGCGCCGGGACAGGGGGCGCATTGGGCACTGAAGCTTTCTTT. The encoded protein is CASSAGTGGALGTEAFF.

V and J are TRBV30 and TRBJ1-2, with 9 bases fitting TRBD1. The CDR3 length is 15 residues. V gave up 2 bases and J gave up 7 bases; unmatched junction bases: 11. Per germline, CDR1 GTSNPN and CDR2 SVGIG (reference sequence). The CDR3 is CAWSTPWDREGGYTF. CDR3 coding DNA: TGTGCCTGGAGTACCCCCTGGGACAGGGAGGGTGGCTACACCTTC.

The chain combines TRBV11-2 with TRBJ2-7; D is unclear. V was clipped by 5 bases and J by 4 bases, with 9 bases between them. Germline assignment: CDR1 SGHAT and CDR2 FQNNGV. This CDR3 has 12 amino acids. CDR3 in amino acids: CASSPPGYEQYF. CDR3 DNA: TGTGCCAGCAGCCCACCGGGTTACGAGCAGTACTTC.

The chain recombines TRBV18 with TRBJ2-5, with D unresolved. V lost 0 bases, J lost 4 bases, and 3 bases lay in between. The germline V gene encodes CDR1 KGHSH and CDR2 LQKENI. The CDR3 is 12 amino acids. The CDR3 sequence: CASSPPSETQYF. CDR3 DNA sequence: TGTGCCAGCTCACCACCCTCAGAGACCCAGTACTTC.

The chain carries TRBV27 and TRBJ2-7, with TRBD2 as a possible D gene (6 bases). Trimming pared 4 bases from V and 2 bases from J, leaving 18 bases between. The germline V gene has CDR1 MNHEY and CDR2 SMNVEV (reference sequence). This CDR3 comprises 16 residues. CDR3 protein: CASSSPTRNSAYEQYF. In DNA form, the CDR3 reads TGTGCCAGCAGTTCCCCGACTAGGAATAGTGCCTACGAGCAGTACTTC.

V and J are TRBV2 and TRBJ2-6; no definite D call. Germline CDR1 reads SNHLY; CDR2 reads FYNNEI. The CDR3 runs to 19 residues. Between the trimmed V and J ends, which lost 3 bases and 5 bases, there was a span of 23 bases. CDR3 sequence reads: CASSDFHYRYKSRANVLTF. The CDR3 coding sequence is TGTGCCAGCAGTGATTTCCATTACCGATACAAAAGTCGGGCCAACGTCCTGACTTTC.

The DNA of the CDR3 is TGCGCCAGCAGCTTGTTAGGAGGAGGACTAGCGGGACGCTACGAGCAGTACTTC. Residues: CASSLLGGGLAGRYEQYF. This sequence joins TRBV5-1 and TRBJ2-7; TRBD2 aligns across 12 bases. The CDR3 totals 18 residues. Germline trimming cut 1 base from V and 3 bases from J; bases unmatched to any gene: 11. In germline, CDR1 is SGHRS, CDR2 YFSETQ.

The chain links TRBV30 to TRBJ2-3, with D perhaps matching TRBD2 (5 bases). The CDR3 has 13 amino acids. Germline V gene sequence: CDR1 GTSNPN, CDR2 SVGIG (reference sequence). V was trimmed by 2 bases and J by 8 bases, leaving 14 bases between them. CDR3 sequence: CAWSTGLEGTQYF. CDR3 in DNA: TGTGCCTGGAGTACCGGTCTTGAGGGTACGCAGTATTTT.

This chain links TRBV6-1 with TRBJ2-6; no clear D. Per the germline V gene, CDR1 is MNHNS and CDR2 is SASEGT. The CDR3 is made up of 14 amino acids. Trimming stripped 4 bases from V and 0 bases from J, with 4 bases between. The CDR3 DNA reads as TGTGCCAGCAGTGTCAGCTCTGGGGCCAACGTCCTGACTTTC. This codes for CASSVSSGANVLTF.

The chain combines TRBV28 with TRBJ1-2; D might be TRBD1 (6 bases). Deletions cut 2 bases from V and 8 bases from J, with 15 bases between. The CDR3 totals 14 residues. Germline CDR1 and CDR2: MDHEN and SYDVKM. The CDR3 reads CASSLRGIPLGYTF. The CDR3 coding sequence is TGTGCCAGCAGTTTAAGGGGGATCCCCCTGGGCTACACCTTC.

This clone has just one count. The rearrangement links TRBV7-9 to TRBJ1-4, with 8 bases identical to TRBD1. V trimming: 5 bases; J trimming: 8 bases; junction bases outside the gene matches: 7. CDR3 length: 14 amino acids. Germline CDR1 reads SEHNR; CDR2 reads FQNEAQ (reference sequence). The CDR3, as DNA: TGTGCCAGCAGCAGCGACAGGGGTTTCGAAAAACTGTTTTTT. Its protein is CASSSDRGFEKLFF.

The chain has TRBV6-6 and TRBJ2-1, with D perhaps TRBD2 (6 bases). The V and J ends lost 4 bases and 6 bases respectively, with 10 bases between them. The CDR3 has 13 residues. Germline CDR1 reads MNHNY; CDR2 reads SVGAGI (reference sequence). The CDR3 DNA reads TGTGCCAGCAGTTTCGGGGGTGTCAATGAGCAGTTCTTC. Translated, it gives CASSFGGVNEQFF.

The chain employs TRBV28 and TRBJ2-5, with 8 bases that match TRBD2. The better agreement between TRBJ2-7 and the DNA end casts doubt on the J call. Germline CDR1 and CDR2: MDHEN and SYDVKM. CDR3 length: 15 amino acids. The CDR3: CASREPGLESYEQYF. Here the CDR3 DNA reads TGTGCCAGCAGAGAACCGGGACTAGAATCCTACGAGCAGTACTTC.